The 3 T cell receptor beta chains given below trace back to one sample, sequenced in a study of blood T cells in healthy people across ages. The use of a sample-barcoded 5' primer and a J-beta primer mix characterized a second PCR of about 7 to 12 cycles. MiXCR, run by TCRdb on the 5' RACE reads, gives a single entry per CDR3 protein. The repertoire holds about 1 million distinct CDR3 sequences, with more than 35% as singletons. The source material was blood. The receptors here all came from a woman aged 55-70 years in good health.

Remarks on this clonotype: It is unclear where the CDR3 begins or ends on the DNA, so no DNA is shown, and the CDR3 is as TCRdb lists it. The chain links TRBV13 to TRBJ2-5; the D call in the table, TRBD2, was not verified against the DNA. The CDR3 numbers 15 amino acids, ends counted. CDR1 and CDR2 from the germline V gene are PRHDT and FYEKMQ (reference sequence). CDR3 in amino acids: CASSTSPSGQDEQYF.

In this sample, this clonotype turned up a few times. V and J are TRBV29-1 and TRBJ1-2, with TRBD1 matching over 8 bases. This CDR3 region has 15 residues. Germline CDR1 is SQVTM and CDR2 is ANQGSEA. The ends lost 4 bases at V and 0 bases at J; junction bases unmatched: 7. The CDR3 DNA reads TGCAGCGTTGCAATAGGACAGGGCGCTAACTATGGCTACACCTTC. Its protein is CSVAIGQGANYGYTF.

This clonotype was counted many times. J is TRBJ2-6 and V is TRBV5-5; no definite D call. Trimming took 0 bases from V and 3 from J, leaving 16 bases between them. The CDR3 loop spans 18 amino acids. CDR1 is SGHKS and CDR2 is YYEKEE in the germline V gene (reference sequence). The CDR3 is CASSLVVPGSGGANVLTF. CDR3 bases: TGTGCCAGCAGCTTGGTCGTCCCAGGTTCGGGTGGGGCCAACGTCCTGACTTTC. Full variable domain (rest looked up from reference TRBV5-5 and TRBJ2-6): DAGVTQSPTHLIKTRGQQVTLRCSPISGHKSVSWYQQVLGQGPQFIFQYYEKEERGRGNFPDRFSARQFPNYSSELNVNALLLGDSALYLCASSLVVPGSGGANVLTFGAGSRLTVL.